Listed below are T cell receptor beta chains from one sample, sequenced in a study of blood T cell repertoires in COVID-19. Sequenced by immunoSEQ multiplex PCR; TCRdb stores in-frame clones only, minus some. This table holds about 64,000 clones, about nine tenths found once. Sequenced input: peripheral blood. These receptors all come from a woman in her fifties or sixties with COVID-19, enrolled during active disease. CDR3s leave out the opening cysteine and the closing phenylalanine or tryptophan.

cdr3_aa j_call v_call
ASSPATGVVH TRBJ1-6 TRBV28
ASSLTGGGPEAF TRBJ1-1 TRBV7-8
ASSLELPSYNEQF TRBJ2-1 TRBV5-5
ASSIEAPGLAGYQETQY TRBJ2-5 TRBV19
ASSLEVAGREQF TRBJ2-1 TRBV7-2
ASSYQGTYNEQF TRBJ2-1 TRBV6-2/TRBV6-3
ATSRDKGTGNQPQH TRBJ1-5 TRBV15
ASSSDRGSEKLF TRBJ1-4 TRBV2
ASSYSGAYEQY TRBJ2-7 TRBV27
ASSQLNSSGANVLT TRBJ2-6 TRBV16
ASSFDGFPYEQY TRBJ2-7 TRBV6-2/TRBV6-3
ASSPPGLADETQY TRBJ2-5 TRBV18
ASSIFGTGSTDTQY TRBJ2-3 TRBV4-3
ASTLGAGGGTDTQY TRBJ2-3 TRBV27
ASSPGGQGGYNEQF TRBJ2-1 TRBV5-6
ASTGGLSYEQY TRBJ2-7 TRBV27
ASSWGGLGYT TRBJ1-2 TRBV12-3/TRBV12-4
AWSVRTGIYGYT TRBJ1-2 TRBV30
ASRWRGGVGTDTQY TRBJ2-3 TRBV19
ASSLHPGSSYEQY TRBJ2-7 TRBV27
ASSTLGGGADTQY TRBJ2-3 TRBV2
ASSLQAGGAYEQY TRBJ2-7 TRBV7-2
ASSLPPDYNEQF TRBJ2-1 TRBV7-9
AIRVTRADTGELF TRBJ2-2 TRBV10-3
ASSQVVGGLSTDTQY TRBJ2-3 TRBV3-1/TRBV3-2
ASSLTGNEKLF TRBJ1-4 TRBV5-1
ASRTSAKNIQY TRBJ2-4 TRBV28
ASRRGAGGPSTDTQY TRBJ2-3 TRBV19
ASSLTGGSPPGNQPQH TRBJ1-5 TRBV5-5
AWRPPDRTHSPLH TRBJ1-6 TRBV30
ASSQEPGVAEKLF TRBJ1-4 TRBV4-3
ASSVGAQEAF TRBJ1-1 TRBV18
ASSVSPFYEQY TRBJ2-7 TRBV9
ASSWGQQGFADTQY TRBJ2-3 TRBV6-6
ASSQAGGGDEKLF TRBJ1-4 TRBV4-3
ASSYSAVAYEQY TRBJ2-7 TRBV6-5
ASSLFSGGDTDTQY TRBJ2-3 TRBV11-1
ASSPTTSREGEQF TRBJ2-1 TRBV5-1
ASSSSGTVQETQY TRBJ2-5 TRBV28
ASSYRHEWRLEYYEQY TRBJ2-7 TRBV7-2
AIRTVEGSYEQF TRBJ2-1 TRBV10-3